This T cell receptor (beta chain) was found in a study of early T cells in non-severe SARS-CoV-2 infection. The wider study: Unsorted whole-blood RNA was sequenced in bulk, leaving chains unpaired.

The sample holds many counts of this clonotype. V dropped 5 bases and J dropped 2 bases, with 10 bases sitting between them. The germline V gene encodes CDR1 PRHDT and CDR2 FYEKMQ (reference sequence). The CDR3 length is 14 residues. Unique molecular identifier tags were affixed to discrete cDNA molecules. TCRdb called the 5' RACE reads again in MiXCR, with one record for every CDR3 protein. This table has over 60,000 distinct CDR3 sequences, under 15% appearing once. This material consisted of whole blood, taken at baseline. This clonotype originated in an adult who was a healthcare worker with PCR-confirmed SARS-CoV-2 infection or an uninfected control (not recorded which). The chain joins TRBV13 to TRBJ1-3, with D unclear. The CDR3 region is CASSLGRAGNTIYF. CDR3 nucleotides: TGTGCCAGCAGCCTGGGGAGGGCTGGAAACACCATATATTTT.